The clone carrying this TCR beta chain came up a few times. TCRdb itself ran the 5' RACE reads through MiXCR, one entry per CDR3 protein. The sample includes some 260,000 distinct CDR3 sequences, roughly 5% of them seen just once. The junction had 5 bases not matched to a gene; V was cut back by 1 base and J by 2 bases. This CDR3 is built from 15 residues. Germline lookup yields CDR1 SGHTA and CDR2 FQGNSA. The data derive from a study of T cells after yellow fever vaccination. The chain is built from TRBV7-2 and TRBJ2-7; 7 positions match TRBD1. The TCR originated in a man aged 18 to 29 who received the YFV17D yellow fever vaccine. The sequences come from CD4+ T cells sorted from PBMCs, collected on the day of the yellow fever booster vaccination. The CDR3 coding sequence is TGTGCCAGCAGCTTAGATGTTGGGACAGCCTACGAGCAGTACTTC. Encoded protein: CASSLDVGTAYEQYF.